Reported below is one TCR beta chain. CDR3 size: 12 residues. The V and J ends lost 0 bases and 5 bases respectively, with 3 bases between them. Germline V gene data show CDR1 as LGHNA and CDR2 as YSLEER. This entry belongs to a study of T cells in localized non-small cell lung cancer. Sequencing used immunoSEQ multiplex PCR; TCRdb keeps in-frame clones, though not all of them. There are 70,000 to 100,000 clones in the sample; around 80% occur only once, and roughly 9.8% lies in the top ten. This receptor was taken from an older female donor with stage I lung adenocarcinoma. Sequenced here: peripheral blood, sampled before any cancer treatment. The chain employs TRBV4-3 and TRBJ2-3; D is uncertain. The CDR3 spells CASSQDVDTQYF. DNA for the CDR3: TGCGCCAGCAGCCAAGACGTAGATACGCAGTATTTT.